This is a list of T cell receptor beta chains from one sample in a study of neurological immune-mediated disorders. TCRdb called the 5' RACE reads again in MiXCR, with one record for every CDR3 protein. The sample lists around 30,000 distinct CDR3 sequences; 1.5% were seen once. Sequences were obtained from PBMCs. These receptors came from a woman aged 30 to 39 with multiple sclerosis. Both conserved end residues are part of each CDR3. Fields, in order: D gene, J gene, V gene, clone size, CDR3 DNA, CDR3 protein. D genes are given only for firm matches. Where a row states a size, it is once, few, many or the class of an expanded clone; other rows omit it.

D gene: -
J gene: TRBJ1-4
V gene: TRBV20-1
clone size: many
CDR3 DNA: TGCAGTGCCAACCGAGCAGGTCTAGAAAAACTGTTTTTT
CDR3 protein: CSANRAGLEKLFF

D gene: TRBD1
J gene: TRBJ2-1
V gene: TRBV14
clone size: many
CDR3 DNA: TGTGCCAGCAGCCCCATCGGACAGGGGGACAGGGATGAGCAGTTCTTC
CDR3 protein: CASSPIGQGDRDEQFF

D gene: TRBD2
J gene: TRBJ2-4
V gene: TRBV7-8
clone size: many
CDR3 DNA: TGTGCCAGCAGCTTATCGGTAGCGGGGGCTACCAAAAACATTCAGTACTTC
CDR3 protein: CASSLSVAGATKNIQYF

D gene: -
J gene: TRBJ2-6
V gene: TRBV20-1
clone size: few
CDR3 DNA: TGCAGTGCTGACTTCCGGGACTCTCCCCGGGGGGCCAACGTCCTGACTTTC
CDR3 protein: CSADFRDSPRGANVLTF

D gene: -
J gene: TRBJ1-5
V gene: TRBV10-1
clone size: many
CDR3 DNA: TGCGCCAGCAGTGGGTTCAGGCTGGGGTATCAGCCCCAGCATTTT
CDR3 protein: CASSGFRLGYQPQHF

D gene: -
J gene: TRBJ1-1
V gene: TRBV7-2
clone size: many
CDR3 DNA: TGTGCCAGCACCTTACGGACCTCGGCCACTGAAGCTTTCTTT
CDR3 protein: CASTLRTSATEAFF

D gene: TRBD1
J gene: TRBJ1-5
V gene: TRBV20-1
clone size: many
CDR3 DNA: TGCAGTGCTAGAGCCTCTGACAGGGACAATCAGCCCCAGCATTTT
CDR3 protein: CSARASDRDNQPQHF

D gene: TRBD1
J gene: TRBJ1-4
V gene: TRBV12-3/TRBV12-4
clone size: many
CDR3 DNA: TGTGCCAGCAGTTTAGCAGGGGGCGGTGAAAAACTGTTTTTT
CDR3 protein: CASSLAGGGEKLFF

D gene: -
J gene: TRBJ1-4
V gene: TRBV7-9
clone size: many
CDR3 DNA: TGTGCCAGCAGCTTATACCGACAGGATAATGAAAAACTGTTTTTT
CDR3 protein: CASSLYRQDNEKLFF

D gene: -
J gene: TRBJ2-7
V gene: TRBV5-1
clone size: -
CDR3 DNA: TGCGCCAGCTGCCCATGGGAGGGGGCCGCCTACGAGCAGTACTTC
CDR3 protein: CASCPWEGAAYEQYF

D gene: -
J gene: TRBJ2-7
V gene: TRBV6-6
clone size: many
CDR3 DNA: TGTGCCAGCAGTTACACGGACAGCAACTACGAGCAGTACTTC
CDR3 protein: CASSYTDSNYEQYF

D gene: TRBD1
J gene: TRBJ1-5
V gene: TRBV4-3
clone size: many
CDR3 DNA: TGCGCCAGCAGCCAAGATGACAGGGTCAATCAGCCCCAGCATTTT
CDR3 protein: CASSQDDRVNQPQHF

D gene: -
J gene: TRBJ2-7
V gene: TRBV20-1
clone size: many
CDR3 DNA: TGCAGTGTCCACGAGCAGTACTTC
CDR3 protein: CSVHEQYF

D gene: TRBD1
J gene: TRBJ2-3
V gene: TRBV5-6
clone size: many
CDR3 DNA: TGTGCCAGCAGCCCCGACAGGGACCCAGATACGCAGTATTTT
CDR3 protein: CASSPDRDPDTQYF

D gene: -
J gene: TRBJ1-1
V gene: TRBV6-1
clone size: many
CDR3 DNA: TGTGCCAGCAGTGAAGATAACGTGAGAGCCACTGAAGCTTTCTTT
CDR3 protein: CASSEDNVRATEAFF

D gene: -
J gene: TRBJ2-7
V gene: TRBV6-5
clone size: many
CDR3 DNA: TGTGCCAGCAGTTTGGGGCCCGAGCAGTACTTC
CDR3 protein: CASSLGPEQYF

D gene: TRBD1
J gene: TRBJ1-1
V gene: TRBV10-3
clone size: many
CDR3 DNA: TGTGCCATCAGTTCAAGGACAGGGGGAAACACTGAAGCTTTCTTT
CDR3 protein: CAISSRTGGNTEAFF